This TCR beta chain comes out of a study of T-cell memory formation after mild COVID-19. Germline V gene lookup returns CDR1 PRHDT and CDR2 FYEKMQ (reference sequence). V lost 6 bases and J 0 bases, leaving 11 bases between the germline ends. This CDR3 has 14 amino acids. In TCRdb, the 5' RACE reads were re-called with MiXCR into one record per CDR3 protein. The repertoire holds 98,000 or so distinct CDR3 sequences, with around 17% as singletons. The rearrangement links TRBV13 to TRBJ1-1, with D tentatively TRBD1 (5 bases). The sample comprised PBMCs or a T cell subset sorted from them (not recorded which). This TCR derives from a man younger than 30 who had mild COVID-19 (a few samples of this study predate the infection). Cell type and time point are not known. The chain's CDR3 is CASRTRVMNTEAFF. DNA for the CDR3: TGTGCCAGCAGAACCAGGGTCATGAACACTGAAGCTTTCTTT. The variable domain in full, with the rest retrieved from reference TRBV13 and TRBJ1-1, is AAGVIQSPRHLIKEKRETATLKCYPIPRHDTVYWYQQGPGQDPQFLISFYEKMQSDKGSIPDRFSAQQFSDYHSELNMSSLELGDSALYFCASRTRVMNTEAFFGQGTRLTVV.